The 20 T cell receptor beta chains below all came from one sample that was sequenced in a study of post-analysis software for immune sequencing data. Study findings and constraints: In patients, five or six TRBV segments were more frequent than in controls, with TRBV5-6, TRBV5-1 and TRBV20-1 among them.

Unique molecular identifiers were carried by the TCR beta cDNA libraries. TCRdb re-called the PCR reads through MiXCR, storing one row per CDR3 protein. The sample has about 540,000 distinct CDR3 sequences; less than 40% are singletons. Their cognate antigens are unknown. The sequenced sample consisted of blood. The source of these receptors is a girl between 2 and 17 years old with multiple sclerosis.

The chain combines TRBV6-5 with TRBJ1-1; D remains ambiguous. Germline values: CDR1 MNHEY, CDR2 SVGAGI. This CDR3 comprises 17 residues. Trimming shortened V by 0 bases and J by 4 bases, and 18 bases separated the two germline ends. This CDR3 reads CASSYSETSMAGTEAFF. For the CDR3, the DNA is TGTGCCAGCAGTTACTCGGAGACTTCAATGGCGGGCACTGAAGCTTTCTTT.

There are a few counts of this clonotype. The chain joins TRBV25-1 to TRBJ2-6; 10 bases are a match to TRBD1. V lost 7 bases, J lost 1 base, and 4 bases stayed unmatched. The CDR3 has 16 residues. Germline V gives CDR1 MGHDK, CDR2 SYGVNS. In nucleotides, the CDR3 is TGTGCCAGCACCTGGACAGGGGGTTCTGGGGCCAACGTCCTGACTTTC. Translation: CASTWTGGSGANVLTF.

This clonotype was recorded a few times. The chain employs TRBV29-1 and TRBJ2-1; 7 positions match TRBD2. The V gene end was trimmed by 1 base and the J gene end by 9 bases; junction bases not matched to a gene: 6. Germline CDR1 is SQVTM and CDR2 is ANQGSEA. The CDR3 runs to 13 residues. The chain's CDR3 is CSVEVGTNGEQFF. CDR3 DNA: TGCAGCGTTGAAGTGGGGACTAACGGTGAGCAGTTCTTC.

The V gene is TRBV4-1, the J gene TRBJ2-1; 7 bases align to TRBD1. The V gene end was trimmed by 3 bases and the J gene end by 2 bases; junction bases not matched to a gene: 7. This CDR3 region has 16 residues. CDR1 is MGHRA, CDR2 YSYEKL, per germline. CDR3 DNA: TGCGCCAGCAGCCATCCCGCCGGGACAGCCTACAATGAGCAGTTCTTC. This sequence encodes CASSHPAGTAYNEQFF.

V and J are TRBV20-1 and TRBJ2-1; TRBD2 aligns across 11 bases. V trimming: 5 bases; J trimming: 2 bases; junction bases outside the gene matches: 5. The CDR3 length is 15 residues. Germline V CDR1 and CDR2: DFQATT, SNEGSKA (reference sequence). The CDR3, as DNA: TGCAGTGCTGGTACTAGCGGGGGAACCTACAATGAGCAGTTCTTC. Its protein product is CSAGTSGGTYNEQFF.

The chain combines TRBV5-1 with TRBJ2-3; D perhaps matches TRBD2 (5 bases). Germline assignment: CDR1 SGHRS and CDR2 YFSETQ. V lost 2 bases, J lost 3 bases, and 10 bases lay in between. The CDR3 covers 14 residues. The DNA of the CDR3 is TGCGCCAGCAGCTTCGGCGGACTTACAGATACGCAGTATTTT. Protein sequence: CASSFGGLTDTQYF.

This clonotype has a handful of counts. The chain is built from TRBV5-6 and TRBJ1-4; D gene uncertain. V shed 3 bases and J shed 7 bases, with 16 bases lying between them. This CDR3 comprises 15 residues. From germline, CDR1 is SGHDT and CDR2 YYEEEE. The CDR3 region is CASSSSRSLGEKLFF. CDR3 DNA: TGTGCCAGCAGCTCCTCGCGAAGTTTGGGTGAAAAACTGTTTTTT.

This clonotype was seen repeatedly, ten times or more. The CDR3 DNA reads TGTGCCAGCTCACCCGGGACTACTAATGAAAAACTGTTTTTT. Translated: CASSPGTTNEKLFF. This chain uses TRBV18 with TRBJ1-4; D is possibly TRBD1 (5 bases). Trimming removed 3 bases at V and 2 bases at J, with 7 bases between. CDR3 length equals 14 residues. The germline V gene encodes CDR1 KGHSH and CDR2 LQKENI.

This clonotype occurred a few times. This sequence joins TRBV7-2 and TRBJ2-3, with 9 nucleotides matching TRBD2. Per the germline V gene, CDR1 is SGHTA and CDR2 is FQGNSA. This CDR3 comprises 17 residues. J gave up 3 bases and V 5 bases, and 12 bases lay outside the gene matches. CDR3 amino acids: CASSAFAGGPFTDTQYF. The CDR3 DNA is TGTGCCAGCAGCGCGTTCGCGGGGGGGCCTTTTACAGATACGCAGTATTTT. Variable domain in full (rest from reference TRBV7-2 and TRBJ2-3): GAGVSQSPSNKVTEKGKDVELRCDPISGHTALYWYRQSLGQGLEFLIYFQGNSAPDKSGLPSDRFSAERTGGSVSTLTIQRTQQEDSAVYLCASSAFAGGPFTDTQYFGPGTRLTVL.

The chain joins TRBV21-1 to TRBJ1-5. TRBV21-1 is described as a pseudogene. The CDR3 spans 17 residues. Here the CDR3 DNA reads TGTGCCAGCAGCACAGGCCTGGGAAGAAACGGCAATCAGCCCCAGCATTTT. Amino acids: CASSTGLGRNGNQPQHF.

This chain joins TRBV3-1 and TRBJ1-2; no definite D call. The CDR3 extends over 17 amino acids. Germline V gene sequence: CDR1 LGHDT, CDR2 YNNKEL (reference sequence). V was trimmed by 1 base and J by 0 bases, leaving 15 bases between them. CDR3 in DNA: TGTGCCAGCAGCCAAGGGGCAGGTCGGTTAGCTAACTATGGCTACACCTTC. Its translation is CASSQGAGRLANYGYTF.

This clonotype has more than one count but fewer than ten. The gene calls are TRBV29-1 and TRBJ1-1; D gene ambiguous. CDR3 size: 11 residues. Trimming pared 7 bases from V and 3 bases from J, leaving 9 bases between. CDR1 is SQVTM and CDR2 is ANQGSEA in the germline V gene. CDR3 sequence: CSGGGYTEAFF. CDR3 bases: TGCAGCGGGGGAGGGTACACTGAAGCTTTCTTT.

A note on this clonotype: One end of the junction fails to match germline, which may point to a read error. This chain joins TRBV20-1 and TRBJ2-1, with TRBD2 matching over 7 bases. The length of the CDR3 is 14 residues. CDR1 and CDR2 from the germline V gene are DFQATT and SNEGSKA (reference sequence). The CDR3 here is CSANLGLIYSEQFF. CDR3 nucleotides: TGCAGTGCTAACCTGGGACTAATATACAGTGAGCAGTTCTTC.

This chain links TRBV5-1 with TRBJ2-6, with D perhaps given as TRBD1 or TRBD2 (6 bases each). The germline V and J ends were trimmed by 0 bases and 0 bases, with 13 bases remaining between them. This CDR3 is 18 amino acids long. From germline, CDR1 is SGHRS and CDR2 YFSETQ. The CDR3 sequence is CASSLEGGLTSGANVLTF. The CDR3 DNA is TGCGCCAGCAGCTTGGAAGGGGGACTGACCTCTGGGGCCAACGTCCTGACTTTC.

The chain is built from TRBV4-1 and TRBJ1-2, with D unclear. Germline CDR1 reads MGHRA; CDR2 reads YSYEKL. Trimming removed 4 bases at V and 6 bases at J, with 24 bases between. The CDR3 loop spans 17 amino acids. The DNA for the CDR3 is TGCGCCAGCAGCCCGAGACTGGGCATCGACTGGTTCGATGGCTACACCTTC. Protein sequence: CASSPRLGIDWFDGYTF.

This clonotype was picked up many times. Here the CDR3 DNA reads TGCGCCAGCAGTGAGGACTATGGCTACACCTTC. It encodes CASSEDYGYTF. The chain uses TRBV10-2 and TRBJ1-2, with D hard to call. This CDR3 has 11 amino acids. Trimming removed 2 bases from V and 3 bases from J, with 1 base in between. CDR1 and CDR2 (germline): WSHSY, SAAADI.

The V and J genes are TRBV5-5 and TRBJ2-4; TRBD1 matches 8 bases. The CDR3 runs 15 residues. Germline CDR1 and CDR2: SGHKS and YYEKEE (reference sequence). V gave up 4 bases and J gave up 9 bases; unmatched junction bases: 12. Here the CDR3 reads CASSGAYGQGAIQYF. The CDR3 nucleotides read TGTGCCAGCAGCGGTGCCTACGGACAGGGCGCCATTCAGTACTTC.

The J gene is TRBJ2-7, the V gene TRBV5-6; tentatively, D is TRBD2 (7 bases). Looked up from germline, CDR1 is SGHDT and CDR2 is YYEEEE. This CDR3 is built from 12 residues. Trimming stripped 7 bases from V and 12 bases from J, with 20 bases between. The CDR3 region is CASWRGPGTLYF. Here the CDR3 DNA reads TGTGCCAGCTGGCGGGGGCCAGGGACCCTGTACTTC.

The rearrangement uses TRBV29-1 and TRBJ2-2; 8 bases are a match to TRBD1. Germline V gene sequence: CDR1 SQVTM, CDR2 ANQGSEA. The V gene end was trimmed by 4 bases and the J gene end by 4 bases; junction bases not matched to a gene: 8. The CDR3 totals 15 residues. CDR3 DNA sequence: TGCAGCGTTGTTAACGGACAGGGTACCACCGGGGAGCTGTTTTTT. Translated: CSVVNGQGTTGELFF.

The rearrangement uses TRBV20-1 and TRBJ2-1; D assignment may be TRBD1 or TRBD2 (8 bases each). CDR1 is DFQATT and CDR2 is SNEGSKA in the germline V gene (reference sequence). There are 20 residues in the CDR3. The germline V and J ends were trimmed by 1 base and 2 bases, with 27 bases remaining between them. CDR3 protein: CSARAPGQAGLAQTYNEQFF. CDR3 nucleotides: TGCAGTGCTAGAGCACCGGGACAGGCCGGACTAGCACAAACCTACAATGAGCAGTTCTTC.